This T cell receptor (beta chain) was observed in a study of neurological immune-mediated disorders. Study overall: In a group of around 35 multiple sclerosis patients, some 30 had the relapsing-remitting type and 3 had the secondary progressive type. Findings and limits, study-wide: HTLV-1-associated myelopathy had the most TCR clonal expansion, and multiple sclerosis had the least, less than healthy controls.

Only one count was recorded for this clonotype. What it binds is unknown. The conserved closing phenylalanine or tryptophan is absent in this CDR3, likely reflecting a read error. CDR3 size: 15 residues. Germline V gives CDR1 DFQATT, CDR2 SNEGSKA (reference sequence). With V trimmed by 5 bases and J by 3 bases, 7 bases remained unmatched. TCRdb called the 5' RACE reads again in MiXCR, with one record for every CDR3 protein. The sample lists about 62,000 distinct CDR3 sequences; around 3.8% were seen once. Sequencing was carried out using PBMCs. This sequence was found in a woman between 50 and 59 years old with multiple sclerosis. The chain links TRBV20-1 to TRBJ2-1; 10 positions agree with TRBD2. The CDR3 sequence is CSALLAGTIYNEQFI. CDR3 sequence (DNA): TGCAGTGCTCTACTAGCGGGGACGATCTACAATGAGCAGTTCATC.